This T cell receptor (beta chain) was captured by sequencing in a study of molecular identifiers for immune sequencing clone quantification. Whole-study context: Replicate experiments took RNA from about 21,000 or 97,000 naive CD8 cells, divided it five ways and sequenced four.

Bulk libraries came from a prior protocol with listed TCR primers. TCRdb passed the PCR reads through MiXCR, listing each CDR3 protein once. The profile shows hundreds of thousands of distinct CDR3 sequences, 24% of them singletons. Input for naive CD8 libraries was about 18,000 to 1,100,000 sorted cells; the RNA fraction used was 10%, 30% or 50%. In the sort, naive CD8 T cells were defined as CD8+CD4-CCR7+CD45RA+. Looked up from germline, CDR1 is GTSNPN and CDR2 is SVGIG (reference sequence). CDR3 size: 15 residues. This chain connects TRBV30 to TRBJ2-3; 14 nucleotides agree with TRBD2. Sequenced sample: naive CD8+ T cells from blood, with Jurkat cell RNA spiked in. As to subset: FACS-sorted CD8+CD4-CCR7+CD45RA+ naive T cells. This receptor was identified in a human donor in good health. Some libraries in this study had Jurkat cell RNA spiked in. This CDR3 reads CTSLGLAGGLDTQYF. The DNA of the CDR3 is TGTACCTCCCTAGGACTAGCGGGAGGTTTAGATACGCAGTATTTT.